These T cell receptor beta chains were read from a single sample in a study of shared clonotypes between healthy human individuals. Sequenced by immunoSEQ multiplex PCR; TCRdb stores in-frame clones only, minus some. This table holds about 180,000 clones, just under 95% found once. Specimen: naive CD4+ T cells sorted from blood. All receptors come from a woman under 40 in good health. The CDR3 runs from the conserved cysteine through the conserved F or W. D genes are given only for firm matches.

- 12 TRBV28 CASVTGVGEQYF
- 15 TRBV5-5 CASSLSAGYSYEQYF
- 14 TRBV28 CASSLGRIYNEQFF
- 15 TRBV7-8 CASSLVLSSYNEQFF
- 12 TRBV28 CASSLLNGEAFF
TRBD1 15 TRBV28 CASSLPHHRGYGYTF
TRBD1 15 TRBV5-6 CASSNVDRGFYEQYF
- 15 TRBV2 CASNVLGGEGEKLFF
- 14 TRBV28 CASSLGSRDGGYTF
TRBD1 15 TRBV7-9 CASSSLGQRTYEQYF
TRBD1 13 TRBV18 CASSRQGNTEAFF
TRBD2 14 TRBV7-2 CASSLGLAGGEQFF
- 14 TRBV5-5 CASSWAPGVYEQYF
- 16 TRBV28 CASSTPGGGEEETQYF
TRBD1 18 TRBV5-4 CASTRSMTGVLMNTEAFF
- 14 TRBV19 CASSIGQTRETQYF
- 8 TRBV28 CASGTQHF
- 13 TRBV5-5 CASSVRGNTEAFF
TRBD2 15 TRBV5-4 CASSPRSGSSYEQYF
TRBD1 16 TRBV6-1 CASSGPREGQSNEQFF
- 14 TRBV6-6 CATLQTGWPSGYTF
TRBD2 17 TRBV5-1 CASSLSGREGPRYEQYF
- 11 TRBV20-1 CSARADGEAFF
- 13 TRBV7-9 CASSLAGNTEAFF
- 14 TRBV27 CASSLQTSFGEQYF
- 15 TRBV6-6 CASSYAGAPSYEQYF
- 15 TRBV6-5 CASSYEGLLAGELFF
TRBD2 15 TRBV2 CASSESLAGVGEQYF
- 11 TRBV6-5 CASSRNNEQFF
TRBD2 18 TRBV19 CASSDTSGLAGGTDTQYF
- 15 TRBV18 CASSPPSGTSYEQYF
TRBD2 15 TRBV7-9 CASSDSGRNRYEQYF
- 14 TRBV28 CASSLGGFTGELFF
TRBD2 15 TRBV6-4 CASSQLAGGSYEQYF
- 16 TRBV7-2 CASSLSSALSTYEQYF
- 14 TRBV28 CASSLTPHTGELFF
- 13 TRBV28 CASSSSSGSPLHF
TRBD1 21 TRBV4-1 CASSLQSPGQGSSWGANVLTF
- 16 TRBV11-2 CASSLAFLRDNEKLFF
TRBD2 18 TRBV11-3 CASSLSPGLAGADGELFF